A selection of T cell receptor beta chains follows, all from one sample in a study of early T cells in non-severe SARS-CoV-2 infection. One entry per CDR3 protein, called by TCRdb with MiXCR from the 5' RACE reads. The sample yields 80,000 or so distinct CDR3 sequences, roughly an eighth seen once. The sequenced sample was whole blood. The receptors come from an adult who was a healthcare worker with PCR-confirmed SARS-CoV-2 infection or an uninfected control (not recorded which). The CDR3 runs from the conserved cysteine through the conserved F or W. The D gene is left open where the match is weak. Rows give clone size only sometimes, using once, few, many, or a class for an expanded clone.

>TRBV7-7|TRBD2|15|TRBJ2-1|many
TGTGCTAGCAGCCCTCTACTAGCGACGGACGATGAGCAGTTCTTC
CASSPLLATDDEQFF
>TRBV6-1|TRBD2|15|TRBJ2-5|few
TGTGCCAGCAGTGAATCGGCGGGAGCGGTCGAGACCCAGTACTTC
CASSESAGAVETQYF
>TRBV7-9|-|15|TRBJ2-3|-
TGTGCCAGCAGCTTAAGGGCTAGCGGCACAGATACGCAGTATTTT
CASSLRASGTDTQYF
>TRBV7-8|-|15|TRBJ1-6|many
TGTGCCAGCAGCTCCACGGGGGTCTATAATTCACCCCTCCACTTT
CASSSTGVYNSPLHF
>TRBV6-5|-|12|TRBJ1-1|many
TGTGCCAGCAGTTACGGAGGCGAGGGAGCTTTCTTT
CASSYGGEGAFF
>TRBV4-1|TRBD1|14|TRBJ1-6|many
TGCGCCAGCAGCCCCGACAGGGTCCGGTCACCCCTCCACTTT
CASSPDRVRSPLHF
>TRBV20-1|TRBD1|14|TRBJ2-1|-
TGCAGTGCTATCCGGGACAGGGTTAACAATGAGCAGTTCTTC
CSAIRDRVNNEQFF
>TRBV27|-|14|TRBJ2-1|few
TGTGCCAGCAGTCCGGGCTTGGTGTTCGGTGAGCAGTTCTTC
CASSPGLVFGEQFF
>TRBV11-2|TRBD1|13|TRBJ1-4|many
TGTGCCAGCAGCTCGACAGGGTTAGAAAAACTGTTTTTT
CASSSTGLEKLFF
>TRBV4-1|-|16|TRBJ2-5|few
TGCGCCAGCAGCCAGGACCCCTTAGCGGTTCAAGAGACCCAGTACTTC
CASSQDPLAVQETQYF
>TRBV10-1|-|13|TRBJ1-2|many
TGCGCCAGCAGTGAGTCGTCCGGGGATGGCTACACCTTC
CASSESSGDGYTF
>TRBV20-1|-|14|TRBJ2-4|-
TGCAGTGCTGGCACCTCCGGGACGGCAAACATTCAGTACTTC
CSAGTSGTANIQYF
>TRBV14|-|13|TRBJ1-2|few
TGTGCCAGCAGGCAGGCGGGGTCGCATGGCTACACCTTC
CASRQAGSHGYTF
>TRBV7-9|-|14|TRBJ2-2|many
TGTGCCAGCAGCTTTATAGGCCAAACCGGGGAGCTGTTTTTT
CASSFIGQTGELFF
>TRBV5-1|TRBD1|14|TRBJ1-1|many
TGCGCCAGCAGCTTTGGGACAGGGAACACTGAAGCTTTCTTT
CASSFGTGNTEAFF
>TRBV29-1|TRBD2|13|TRBJ2-5|many
TGCAGCGCTCGAGCGGGAGTCGAAGAGACCCAGTACTTC
CSARAGVEETQYF
>TRBV6-5|-|17|TRBJ1-6|-
TGTGCCAGCAGTTACTCTGCGGGGGAGTTGCGGAATTCACCCCTCCACTTT
CASSYSAGELRNSPLHF
>TRBV29-1|-|12|TRBJ2-3|-
TGCAGCGGCCGGGAGATCACAGATACGCAGTATTTT
CSGREITDTQYF
>TRBV6-5|TRBD1|17|TRBJ1-2|many
TGTGCCAGCAGTTACTTTTCGGGGAGACAGGGGTCCGATGGCTACACCTTC
CASSYFSGRQGSDGYTF
>TRBV29-1|-|15|TRBJ1-5|many
TGCAGCGTTACTACCGGGACCGCGGGTCGTTCGCCCCAGCATTTT
CSVTTGTAGRSPQHF
>TRBV7-8|-|12|TRBJ2-3|few
TGTGCCACCAACAGGGGCACAGATACGCAGTATTTT
CATNRGTDTQYF
>TRBV20-1|-|14|TRBJ2-5|-
TGCAGTGCTAGGGGGGAGGCTAGCGCAGAGACCCAGTACTTC
CSARGEASAETQYF